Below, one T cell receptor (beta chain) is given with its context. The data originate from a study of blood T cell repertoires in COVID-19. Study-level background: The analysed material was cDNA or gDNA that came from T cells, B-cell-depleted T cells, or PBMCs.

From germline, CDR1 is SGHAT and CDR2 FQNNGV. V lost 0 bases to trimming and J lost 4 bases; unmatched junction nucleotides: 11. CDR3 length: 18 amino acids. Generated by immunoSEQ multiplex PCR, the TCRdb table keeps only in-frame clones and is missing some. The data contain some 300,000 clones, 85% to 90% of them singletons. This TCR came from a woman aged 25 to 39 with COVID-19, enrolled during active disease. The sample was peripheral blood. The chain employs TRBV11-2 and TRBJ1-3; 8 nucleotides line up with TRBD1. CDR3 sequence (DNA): TGTGCCAGCAGCTTAGATTGGACAGGGACGATCGAAGGAAACACCATATATTTT. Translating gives CASSLDWTGTIEGNTIYF.